This TCR beta chain appears in the sequencing data of a study of breast tumors, draining lymph nodes, adjacent tissues. General study points: Tumor and nontumor repertoires were significantly more similar in luminal-like than in basal-like breast cancer. The data were judged consistent with most tumor T cells coming from lymph node and expanding in tumor. Compared with lymph nodes, tumors were less diverse; compared with nontumor tissue, more. That most tumor T cells come from lymph nodes remained unproven.

Axillary draining lymph nodes of breast cancer patients supplied the node samples. This clonotype has at least ten counts. Its target is unknown. TCRdb recomputed calls from the multiplex PCR reads with MiXCR, one row per CDR3 protein. The table has about 200,000 distinct CDR3 sequences, roughly 31% seen once. Trimming cost V 3 bases and J 3 bases, with 4 bases left between them. This CDR3 spans 11 amino acids. Per the germline V gene, CDR1 is SGHRS and CDR2 is YFSETQ. The rearrangement uses TRBV5-1 and TRBJ2-7; D unclear. Sequencing was carried out using axillary lymph node tissue. This sequence was found in a female donor with breast cancer. Some clones in this sample may be carry-over from other donors' samples. The CDR3 sequence is CASSSHYEQYF. CDR3 in DNA: TGCGCCAGCAGCTCCCACTACGAGCAGTACTTC.